The 24 T cell receptor beta chains reported below all come from one sample, sequenced in a study of T cell clonotyping in hematopoietic cell transplantation. TCRdb keeps only in-frame clones here, not all; method: immunoSEQ multiplex PCR. The table lists approximately 30,000 clones, approximately 94% of them singletons. Material for sequencing was peripheral blood mononuclear cells. These receptors were collected from a man over 45 in good health. Some clones in this sample may be carry-over from other donors' samples.

J is TRBJ1-5 and V is TRBV30, with a weak D call TRBD1 (6 bases). CDR3 length: 14 amino acids. Germline CDR1 is GTSNPN and CDR2 is SVGIG (reference sequence). The ends were cut back, 1 base at V and 7 bases at J, with 14 bases in the middle. CDR3 sequence: CAWSDGGLLQPQHF. In DNA form, the CDR3 reads TGTGCCTGGAGTGATGGGGGGCTCCTCCAGCCCCAGCATTTT.

CDR3 sequence reads: CAWTGRTPENTEAFF. Written as DNA, the CDR3 is TGTGCCTGGACGGGGAGGACACCGGAGAACACTGAAGCTTTCTTT. J is TRBJ1-1 and V is TRBV30, with a weak D call TRBD1 (5 bases). Germline V lookup: CDR1 GTSNPN, CDR2 SVGIG (reference sequence). Deletions cut 4 bases from V and 1 base from J, with 16 bases between. The CDR3 has 15 amino acids.

This clone was observed once. The gene calls are TRBV25-1 and TRBJ2-1; the D is unclear. Trimming shortened V by 2 bases and J by 4 bases, and 9 bases separated the two germline ends. The CDR3 sequence is 14 residues long. The V gene's germline CDR1 is MGHDK and CDR2 SYGVNS. CDR3 coding DNA: TGTGCCAGCAGTGAAGTCCCGGCGTACAATGAGCAGTTCTTC. The encoded protein is CASSEVPAYNEQFF.

This rearrangement joins TRBV12-1 to TRBJ2-2; the listed D gene, TRBD2, was not tested against the DNA. TRBV12-1 is termed a pseudogene. This CDR3 is 17 amino acids long. The CDR3 nucleotides read TGTGCCAGCAGCTTTGCGGCGGGGTTTCGACTACCCGGGGAGCTGTTTTTT. Translation: CASSFAAGFRLPGELFF.

This chain links TRBV29-1 with TRBJ2-1; D gene uncertain. The germline CDR1 and CDR2 sequences are SQVTM and ANQGSEA. The germline V and J ends were trimmed by 6 bases and 9 bases, with 9 bases remaining between them. CDR3 size: 10 residues. CDR3 nucleotides: TGCAGCGTAGCGTCGGCTGAGCAGTTCTTC. Its protein product is CSVASAEQFF.

This clone was counted a single time. The chain combines TRBV30 with TRBJ1-1; TRBD1 matches 8 bases. CDR1 GTSNPN and CDR2 SVGIG come from the germline V gene (reference sequence). Germline trimming cut 7 bases from V and 3 bases from J; bases unmatched to any gene: 4. The CDR3 covers 12 residues. CDR3: CASGQGYTEAFF. The CDR3 DNA reads as TGTGCCTCCGGACAGGGATACACTGAAGCTTTCTTT.

The V call is TRBV20-1, the J call TRBJ1-2, with D uncertain. The CDR3 is 10 residues long. The germline V gene has CDR1 DFQATT and CDR2 SNEGSKA (reference sequence). The germline V and J ends were trimmed by 3 bases and 6 bases, with 5 bases remaining between them. The CDR3 DNA follows: TGCAGTGCTAGTCGGGATGGCTACACCTTC. Translated, it gives CSASRDGYTF.

The chain recombines TRBV7-2 with TRBJ1-2; 9 bases line up with TRBD1. The V and J ends lost 0 bases and 8 bases, in that order; junction bases with no gene match: 10. The CDR3 consists of 16 residues. Germline V CDR1 and CDR2: SGHTA, FQGNSA. CDR3 protein: CASSLAVGDRASGYTF. CDR3 DNA sequence: TGTGCCAGCAGCTTAGCGGTGGGGGACAGGGCGTCAGGCTACACCTTC.

The gene calls are TRBV6-1 and TRBJ2-7; D possibly corresponds to TRBD1 (6 bases). This CDR3 has 16 amino acids. Germline lookup yields CDR1 MNHNS and CDR2 SASEGT. V lost 3 bases, J lost 4 bases, and 19 bases lay in between. Written as DNA, the CDR3 is TGTGCCAGCAGTGAGGATCCGGGACAAGGCCTTTACGAGCAGTACTTC. This gives the protein CASSEDPGQGLYEQYF.

The chain joins TRBV27 to TRBJ1-5; D gene uncertain. Trimming took off 4 bases at V and 4 bases at J, with 5 bases between the two ends. Germline V gene data show CDR1 as MNHEY and CDR2 as SMNVEV (reference sequence). This CDR3 contains 12 residues. CDR3 loop: CASSYWNQPQHF. The CDR3 DNA sequence: TGTGCCAGCAGTTACTGGAATCAGCCCCAGCATTTT.

The rearrangement uses TRBV29-1 and TRBJ1-1; D unresolved. V shed 6 bases and J shed 7 bases, with 3 bases lying between them. Germline assignment: CDR1 SQVTM and CDR2 ANQGSEA. CDR3 length equals 8 residues. The CDR3 protein is CSVSEAFF. CDR3 nucleotide sequence: TGCAGCGTCAGTGAAGCTTTCTTT.

The sample holds one count of this clone. This sequence joins TRBV28 and TRBJ1-1; tentatively, D is TRBD1 (5 bases). The CDR3 sequence is 14 residues long. The V gene's germline CDR1 is MDHEN and CDR2 SYDVKM. The germline V and J ends were trimmed by 7 bases and 4 bases, with 16 bases remaining between them. The CDR3 region has the DNA TGTGCCAGCAAGACTCTATATGGGACCACTGAAGCTTTCTTT. Amino acid sequence: CASKTLYGTTEAFF. Variable domain in full (rest from reference TRBV28 and TRBJ1-1): DVKVTQSSRYLVKRTGEKVFLECVQDMDHENMFWYRQDPGLGLRLIYFSYDVKMKEKGDIPEGYSVSREKKERFSLILESASTNQTSMYLCASKTLYGTTEAFFGQGTRLTVV.

The gene calls are TRBV6-5 and TRBJ1-2; weak D call: TRBD1 (6 bases). The V and J ends lost 7 bases and 8 bases respectively, with 20 bases between them. Germline V gene data show CDR1 as MNHEY and CDR2 as SVGAGI. This CDR3 has 14 residues. The CDR3 nucleotides read TGTGCCAGCAAAACCGTCAAGTGGGGGGCGGGCTACACCTTC. Protein sequence: CASKTVKWGAGYTF.

The chain uses TRBV7-8 and TRBJ2-7, with D unresolved. Per germline, CDR1 SGHVS and CDR2 FQNEAQ. The CDR3 totals 14 residues. The V end was cut by 4 bases, the J end by 3 bases, with 13 bases between. In nucleotides, the CDR3 is TGTGCCAGCAGCTCCTCGACCATTAGCTACGAGCAGTACTTC. It translates to CASSSSTISYEQYF.

DNA of the CDR3: TGTGCCACATCGTCGGGAGAAGCTTTCTTT. It specifies CATSSGEAFF. The chain combines TRBV2 with TRBJ1-1; unclear D gene. The CDR3 has 10 residues. From germline, CDR1 is SNHLY and CDR2 FYNNEI. Trimming cost V 10 bases and J 8 bases, with 11 bases left between them.

This chain connects TRBV7-3 to TRBJ2-7; the D call may be TRBD1 or TRBD2 (5 bases each). CDR1 is SGHTA and CDR2 is FQGTGA in the germline V gene. CDR3 length: 17 amino acids. V was pared by 5 bases and J by 3 bases, with 23 bases between. The chain's CDR3 is CASSPATVRGPYYEQYF. The CDR3 nucleotides read TGTGCCAGCAGCCCTGCTACGGTGAGGGGACCATACTACGAGCAGTACTTC.

The genes are TRBV2 and TRBJ1-1; no definite D call. The CDR3 runs to 13 residues. Germline V CDR1 and CDR2: SNHLY, FYNNEI. The ends were cut back, 7 bases at V and 4 bases at J, with 13 bases in the middle. CDR3 amino acids: CASTAREGTEAFF. The CDR3 DNA reads TGTGCCAGCACTGCGAGGGAGGGCACTGAAGCTTTCTTT. The whole variable domain, filled in from reference TRBV2 and TRBJ1-1, reads EPEVTQTPSHQVTQMGQEVILRCVPISNHLYFYWYRQILGQKVEFLVSFYNNEISEKSEIFDDQFSVERPDGSNFTLKIRSTKLEDSAMYFCASTAREGTEAFFGQGTRLTVV.

V and J are TRBV5-6 and TRBJ2-7; D remains unclear. Trimming stripped 0 bases from V and 3 bases from J, with 10 bases between. Germline lookup yields CDR1 SGHDT and CDR2 YYEEEE. This CDR3 region has 14 residues. The CDR3 DNA follows: TGTGCCAGCAGCTTGGGCGGAGATATCTACGAGCAGTACTTC. Its protein product is CASSLGGDIYEQYF.

V is TRBV20-1 and J is TRBJ1-2; D is undetermined. There are 11 residues in the CDR3. CDR1 and CDR2 (germline): DFQATT, SNEGSKA (reference sequence). V dropped 6 bases and J dropped 7 bases, with 12 bases sitting between them. The CDR3 reads CSAYSLVGYTF. For the CDR3, the DNA is TGCAGTGCGTACAGCCTGGTTGGCTACACCTTC.

V usage is TRBV7-9 and J usage is TRBJ1-3, with TRBD1 identical over 12 bases. The CDR3 contains 15 residues. Per the germline V gene, CDR1 is SEHNR and CDR2 is FQNEAQ (reference sequence). The trim removed 5 bases at V and 3 bases at J, leaving 2 bases unmatched. The CDR3 spells CASSGTGGYGNTIYF. CDR3 sequence (DNA): TGTGCCAGCAGCGGGACAGGGGGCTATGGAAACACCATATATTTT.

The genes are TRBV4-3 and TRBJ1-2; no definite D call. The length of the CDR3 is 16 residues. V was clipped by 0 bases and J by 0 bases, with 11 bases between them. Germline V gives CDR1 LGHNA, CDR2 YSLEER. DNA of the CDR3: TGCGCCAGCAGCCAAGATTGGCAGTCTTCTAACTATGGCTACACCTTC. This encodes CASSQDWQSSNYGYTF.

The chain joins TRBV7-9 to TRBJ1-4; 8 bases fit TRBD1. The CDR3 spans 16 residues. J gave up 8 bases and V 8 bases, and 16 bases lay outside the gene matches. The germline CDR1 and CDR2 sequences are SEHNR and FQNEAQ (reference sequence). CDR3 in DNA: TGTGCCAGCTCTCCGGCCGGGCAGGGGGCGCGAGAAAAACTGTTTTTT. This encodes CASSPAGQGAREKLFF. The variable domain in full, completed from reference TRBV7-9 and TRBJ1-4, reads DTGVSQNPRHKITKRGQNVTFRCDPISEHNRLYWYRQTLGQGPEFLTYFQNEAQLEKSRLLSDRFSAERPKGSFSTLEIQRTEQGDSAMYLCASSPAGQGAREKLFFGSGTQLSVL.

The chain links TRBV11-3 to TRBJ2-7; 11 nucleotides match TRBD2. The CDR3 contains 15 residues. Losses at the gene ends were 3 bases for V and 3 bases for J; bases not matched to a gene: 4. Germline assignment: CDR1 SGHNT and CDR2 YENEEA. The CDR3 region has the DNA TGTGCCAGCAGCTTTAGCGGGGGGGCCGACTACGAGCAGTACTTC. This sequence encodes CASSFSGGADYEQYF.

The chain couples TRBV5-4 to TRBJ2-3; possibly TRBD2 for D (6 bases). V lost 0 bases and J 1 base, leaving 15 bases between the germline ends. The CDR3 consists of 17 residues. Germline CDR1 reads SGHNT; CDR2 reads YYREEE (reference sequence). CDR3 region: CASSLGGGGRGTDTQYF. The CDR3 nucleotides are TGTGCCAGCAGCTTGGGGGGTGGAGGGAGAGGCACAGATACGCAGTATTTT. Together with reference TRBV5-4 and TRBJ2-3, the CDR3 gives the full variable domain: ETGVTQSPTHLIKTRGQQVTLRCSSQSGHNTVSWYQQALGQGPQFIFQYYREEENGRGNFPPRFSGLQFPNYSSELNVNALELDDSALYLCASSLGGGGRGTDTQYFGPGTRLTVL.